This T cell receptor beta chain was obtained from a study of blood T cell repertoires in COVID-19. This clone was seen a single time. Sequencing was performed with immunoSEQ multiplex PCR; in TCRdb, only in-frame clones are kept and a portion is missing. Of roughly 250,000 clones detected, more than 70% appear once; the ten largest clones hold around 1.3%. This CDR3 comprises 13 residues. With V trimmed by 6 bases and J by 6 bases, 3 bases remained unmatched. Germline loops: CDR1 MNHEY, CDR2 SMNVEV (reference sequence). Sequenced material: PBMCs or T cells enriched from blood (not recorded which). V gene TRBV27 combines with J gene TRBJ2-2, with 8 nucleotides matching TRBD1. The TCR originated in a woman aged 40 to 50 with acute COVID-19. CDR3 sequence (DNA): TGTGCCAGCAGGTCAGGGGGCTCCGGGGAGCTGTTTTTT. Protein sequence: CASRSGGSGELFF.